This T cell receptor beta chain was documented in a study of cytomegalovirus exposure and HLA in healthy donors. Study-level findings and limits: Roughly uniform depth of sequencing across donors was assumed in presence/absence analyses.

Comments on this clone: Its matching antigen is unknown.

The CDR3 runs to 14 residues. The ends were cut back, 2 bases at V and 4 bases at J, with 12 bases in the middle. Looked up from germline, CDR1 is SGHRS and CDR2 is YFSETQ. Primers: 60 Vbeta forward and 13 Jbeta reverse. The repertoire was sequenced with immunoSEQ multiplex PCR; TCRdb's copy has only in-frame clones and lacks some. Of over 150,000 clones listed, around 85% are singletons. The TCR sequence derives from a woman in her thirties in good health and CMV-seronegative. Material for sequencing was PBMCs. The chain has TRBV5-1 and TRBJ1-1; D is possibly TRBD1 (6 bases). Here the CDR3 DNA reads TGCGCCAGCAGCTTAGAGGGCAGGGGCACTGAAGCTTTCTTT. It translates to CASSLEGRGTEAFF.